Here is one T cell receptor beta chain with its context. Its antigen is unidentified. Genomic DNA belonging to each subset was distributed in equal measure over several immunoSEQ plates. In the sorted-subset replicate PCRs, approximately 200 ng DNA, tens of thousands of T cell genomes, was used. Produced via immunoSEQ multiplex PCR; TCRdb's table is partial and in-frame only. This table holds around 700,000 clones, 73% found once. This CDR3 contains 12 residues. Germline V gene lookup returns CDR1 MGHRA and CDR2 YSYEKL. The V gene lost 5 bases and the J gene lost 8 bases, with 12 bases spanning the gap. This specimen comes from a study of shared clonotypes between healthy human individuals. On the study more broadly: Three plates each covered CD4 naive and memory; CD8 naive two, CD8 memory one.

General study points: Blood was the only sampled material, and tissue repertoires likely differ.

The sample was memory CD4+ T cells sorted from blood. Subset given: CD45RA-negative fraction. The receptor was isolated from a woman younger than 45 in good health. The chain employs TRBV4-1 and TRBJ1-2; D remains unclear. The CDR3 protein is CASSSTRRGYTF. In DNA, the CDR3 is TGCGCCAGCAGCTCTACCCGACGCGGCTACACCTTC.